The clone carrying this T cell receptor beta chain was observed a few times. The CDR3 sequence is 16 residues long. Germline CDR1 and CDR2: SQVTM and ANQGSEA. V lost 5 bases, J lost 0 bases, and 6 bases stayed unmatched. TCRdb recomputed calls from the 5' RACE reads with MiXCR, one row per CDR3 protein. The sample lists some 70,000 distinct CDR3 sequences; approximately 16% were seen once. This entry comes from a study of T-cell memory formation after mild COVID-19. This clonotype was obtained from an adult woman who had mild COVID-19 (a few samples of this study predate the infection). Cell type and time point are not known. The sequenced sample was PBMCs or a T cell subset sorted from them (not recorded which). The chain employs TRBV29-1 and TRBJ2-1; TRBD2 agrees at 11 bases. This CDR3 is CSVKGLAVSSYNEQFF. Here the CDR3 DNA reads TGCAGCGTTAAGGGACTAGCGGTTAGCTCCTACAATGAGCAGTTCTTC.